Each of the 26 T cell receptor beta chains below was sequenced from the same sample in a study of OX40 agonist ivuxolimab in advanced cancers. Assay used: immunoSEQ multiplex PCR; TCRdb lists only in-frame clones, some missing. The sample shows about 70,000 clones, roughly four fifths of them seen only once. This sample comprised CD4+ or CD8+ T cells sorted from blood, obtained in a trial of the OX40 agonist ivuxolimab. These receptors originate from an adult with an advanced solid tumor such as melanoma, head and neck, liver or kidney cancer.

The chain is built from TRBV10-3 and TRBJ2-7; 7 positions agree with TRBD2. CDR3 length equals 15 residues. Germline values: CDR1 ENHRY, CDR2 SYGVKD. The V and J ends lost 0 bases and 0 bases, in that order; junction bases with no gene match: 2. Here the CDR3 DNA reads TGTGCCATCAGTGAGTCGAGCGGGGACTCCTACGAGCAGTACTTC. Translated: CAISESSGDSYEQYF.

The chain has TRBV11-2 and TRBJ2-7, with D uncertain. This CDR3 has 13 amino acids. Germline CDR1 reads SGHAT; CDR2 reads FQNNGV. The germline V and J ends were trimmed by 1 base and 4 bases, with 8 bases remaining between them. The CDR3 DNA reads TGTGCCAGCAGCTTAGGGGTAGGGTACGAGCAGTACTTC. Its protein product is CASSLGVGYEQYF.

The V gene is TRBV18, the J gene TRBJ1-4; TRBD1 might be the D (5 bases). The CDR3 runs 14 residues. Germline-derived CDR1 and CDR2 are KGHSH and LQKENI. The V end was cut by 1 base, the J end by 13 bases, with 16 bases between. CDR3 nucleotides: TGTGCCAGCTCACCACGTTTGATAGGGGACGGACTGTTTTTT. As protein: CASSPRLIGDGLFF.

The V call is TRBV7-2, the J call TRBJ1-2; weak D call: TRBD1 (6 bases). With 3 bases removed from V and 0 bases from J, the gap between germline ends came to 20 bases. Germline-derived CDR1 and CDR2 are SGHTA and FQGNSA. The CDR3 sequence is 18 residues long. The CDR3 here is CASSFDGRDKRTNYGYTF. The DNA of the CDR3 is TGTGCCAGCAGCTTCGACGGCAGGGACAAAAGAACTAACTATGGCTACACCTTC.

CDR3 sequence: CASSPKQSGTGLEKLFF. In DNA form, the CDR3 reads TGTGCCAGCAGCCCTAAACAGTCCGGGACAGGGCTAGAAAAACTGTTTTTT. This chain joins TRBV4-2 and TRBJ1-4, with TRBD1 matching 9 bases. V lost 4 bases, J lost 8 bases, and 14 bases stayed unmatched. The CDR3 consists of 17 residues. Germline values: CDR1 LGHNA, CDR2 YNFKEQ.

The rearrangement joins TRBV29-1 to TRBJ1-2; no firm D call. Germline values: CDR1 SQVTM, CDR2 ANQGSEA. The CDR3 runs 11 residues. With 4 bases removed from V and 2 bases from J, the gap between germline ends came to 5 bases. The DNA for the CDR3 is TGCAGCGTTGGAGAAAACTATGGCTACACCTTC. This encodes CSVGENYGYTF.

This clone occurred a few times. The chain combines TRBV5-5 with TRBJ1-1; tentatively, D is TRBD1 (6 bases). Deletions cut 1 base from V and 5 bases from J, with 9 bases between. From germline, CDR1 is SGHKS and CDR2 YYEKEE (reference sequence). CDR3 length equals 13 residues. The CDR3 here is CASSLLRGTEAFF. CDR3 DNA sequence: TGTGCCAGCAGCTTGTTAAGGGGGACTGAAGCTTTCTTT.

The CDR3: CASSAHPGQGNTEAFF. The CDR3 nucleotides read TGTGCCAGCAGCGCACATCCGGGACAGGGGAACACTGAAGCTTTCTTT. The chain employs TRBV7-8 and TRBJ1-1; 9 bases line up with TRBD1. The CDR3 extends over 16 amino acids. Germline CDR1 SGHVS, CDR2 FQNEAQ. Trimming removed 5 bases from V and 1 base from J; junction bases left unmatched: 8.

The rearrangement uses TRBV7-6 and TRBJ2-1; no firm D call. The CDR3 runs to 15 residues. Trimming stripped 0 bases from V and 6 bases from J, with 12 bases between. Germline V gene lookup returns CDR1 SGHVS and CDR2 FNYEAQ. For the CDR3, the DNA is TGTGCCAGCAGCTTAGCGGCTAGAGCCCTCAATGAGCAGTTCTTC. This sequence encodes CASSLAARALNEQFF.

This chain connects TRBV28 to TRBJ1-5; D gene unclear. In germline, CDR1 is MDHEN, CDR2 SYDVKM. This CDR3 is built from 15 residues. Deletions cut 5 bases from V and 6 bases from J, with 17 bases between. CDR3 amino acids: CASSASPRSSQPQHF. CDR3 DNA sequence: TGTGCCAGCAGTGCTTCCCCTCGATCCAGTCAGCCCCAGCATTTT.

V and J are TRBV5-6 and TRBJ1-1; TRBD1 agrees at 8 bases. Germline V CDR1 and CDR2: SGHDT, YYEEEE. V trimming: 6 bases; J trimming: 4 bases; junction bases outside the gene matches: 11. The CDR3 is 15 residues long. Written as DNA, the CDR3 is TGTGCCAGCACTCTCCGTGGACAGGGCGGCACTGAAGCTTTCTTT. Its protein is CASTLRGQGGTEAFF.

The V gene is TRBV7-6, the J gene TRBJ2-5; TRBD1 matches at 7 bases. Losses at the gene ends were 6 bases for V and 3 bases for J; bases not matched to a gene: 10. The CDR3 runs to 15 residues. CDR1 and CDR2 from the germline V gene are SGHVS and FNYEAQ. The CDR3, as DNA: TGTGCCAGCAGGGGGCCCGGGACAGTAAAAGAGACCCAGTACTTC. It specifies CASRGPGTVKETQYF.

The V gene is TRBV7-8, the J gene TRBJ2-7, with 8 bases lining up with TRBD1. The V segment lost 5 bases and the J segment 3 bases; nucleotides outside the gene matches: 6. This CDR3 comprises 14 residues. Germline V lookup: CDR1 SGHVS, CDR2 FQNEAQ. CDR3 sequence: CASSNRQGFYEQYF. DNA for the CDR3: TGTGCCAGCAGCAACCGACAGGGGTTCTACGAGCAGTACTTC.

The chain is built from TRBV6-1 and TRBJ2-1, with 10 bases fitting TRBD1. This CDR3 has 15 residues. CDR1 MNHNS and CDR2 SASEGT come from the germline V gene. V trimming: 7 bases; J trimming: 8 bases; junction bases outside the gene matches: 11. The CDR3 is CASKTGTGVVYEQFF. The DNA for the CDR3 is TGTGCCAGCAAAACCGGGACAGGGGTAGTTTATGAGCAGTTCTTC.

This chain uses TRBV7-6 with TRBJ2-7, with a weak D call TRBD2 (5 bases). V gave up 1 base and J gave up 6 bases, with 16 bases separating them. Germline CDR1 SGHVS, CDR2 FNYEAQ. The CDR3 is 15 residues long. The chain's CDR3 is CASSLGGLEAGEQYF. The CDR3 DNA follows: TGTGCCAGCAGCTTAGGCGGGCTAGAGGCAGGCGAGCAGTACTTC. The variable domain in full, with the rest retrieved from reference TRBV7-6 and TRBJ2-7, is GAGVSQSPRYKVTKRGQDVALRCDPISGHVSLYWYRQALGQGPEFLTYFNYEAQQDKSGLPNDRFSAERPEGSISTLTIQRTEQRDSAMYRCASSLGGLEAGEQYFGPGTRLTVT.

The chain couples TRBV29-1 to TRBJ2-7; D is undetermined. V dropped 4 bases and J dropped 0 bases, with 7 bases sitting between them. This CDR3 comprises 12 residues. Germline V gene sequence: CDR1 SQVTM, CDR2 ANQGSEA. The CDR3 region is CSVVVDSYEQYF. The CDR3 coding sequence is TGCAGCGTTGTGGTAGACTCCTACGAGCAGTACTTC.

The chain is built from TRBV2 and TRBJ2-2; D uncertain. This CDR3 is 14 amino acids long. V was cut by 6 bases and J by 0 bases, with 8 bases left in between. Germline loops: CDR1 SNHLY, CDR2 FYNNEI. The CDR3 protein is CASSRLANTGELFF. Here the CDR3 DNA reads TGTGCCAGCAGCAGACTTGCGAACACCGGGGAGCTGTTTTTT.

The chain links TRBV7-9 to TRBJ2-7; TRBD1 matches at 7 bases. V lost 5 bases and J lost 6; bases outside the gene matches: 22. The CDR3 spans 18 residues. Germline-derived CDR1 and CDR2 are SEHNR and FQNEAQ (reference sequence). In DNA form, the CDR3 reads TGTGCCAGCAGCCCACGCCCAGGGGGTATCGCAAATGGTGGCGAGCAGTACTTC. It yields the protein CASSPRPGGIANGGEQYF.

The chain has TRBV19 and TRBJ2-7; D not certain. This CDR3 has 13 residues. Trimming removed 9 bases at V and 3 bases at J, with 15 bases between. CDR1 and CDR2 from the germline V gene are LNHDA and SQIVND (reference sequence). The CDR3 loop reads CASRVREGYEQYF. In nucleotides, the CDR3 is TGTGCCAGCCGGGTTAGGGAAGGCTACGAGCAGTACTTC.

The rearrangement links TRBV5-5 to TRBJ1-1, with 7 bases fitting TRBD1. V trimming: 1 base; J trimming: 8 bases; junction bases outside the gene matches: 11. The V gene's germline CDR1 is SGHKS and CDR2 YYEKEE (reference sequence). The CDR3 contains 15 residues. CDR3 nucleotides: TGTGCCAGCAGCTTGTACATACAGGGGTGGAACGAAGCTTTCTTT. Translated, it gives CASSLYIQGWNEAFF.

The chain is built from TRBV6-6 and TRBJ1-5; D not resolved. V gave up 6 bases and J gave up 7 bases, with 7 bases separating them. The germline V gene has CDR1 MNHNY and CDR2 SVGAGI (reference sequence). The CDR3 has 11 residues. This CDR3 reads CASREGQPQHF. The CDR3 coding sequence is TGTGCCAGCAGGGAGGGACAGCCCCAGCATTTT.

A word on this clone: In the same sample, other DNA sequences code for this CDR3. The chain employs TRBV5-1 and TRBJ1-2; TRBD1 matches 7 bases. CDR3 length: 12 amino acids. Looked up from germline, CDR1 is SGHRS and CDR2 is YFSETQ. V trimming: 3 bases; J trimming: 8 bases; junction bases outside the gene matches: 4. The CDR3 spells CASSSGGEGYTF. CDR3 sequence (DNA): TGCGCCAGCAGCTCAGGGGGTGAGGGCTACACCTTC.

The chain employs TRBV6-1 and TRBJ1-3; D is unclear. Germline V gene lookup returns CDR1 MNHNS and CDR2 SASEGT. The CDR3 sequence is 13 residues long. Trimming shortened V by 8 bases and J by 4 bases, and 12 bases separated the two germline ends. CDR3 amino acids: CASPVLRGNTIYF. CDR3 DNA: TGTGCCAGCCCAGTACTTAGGGGAAACACCATATATTTT.

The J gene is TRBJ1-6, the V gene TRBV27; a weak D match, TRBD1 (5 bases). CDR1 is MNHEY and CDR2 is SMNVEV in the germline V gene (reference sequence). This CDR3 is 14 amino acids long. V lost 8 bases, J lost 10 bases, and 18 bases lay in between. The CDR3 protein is CASGLRRGPSPLHF. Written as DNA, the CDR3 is TGTGCCAGCGGCCTGAGGAGGGGCCCATCACCCCTCCACTTT.

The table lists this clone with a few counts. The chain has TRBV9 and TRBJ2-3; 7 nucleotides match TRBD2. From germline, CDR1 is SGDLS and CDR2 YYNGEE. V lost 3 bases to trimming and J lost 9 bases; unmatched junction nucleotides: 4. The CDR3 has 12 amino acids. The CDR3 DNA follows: TGTGCCAGCAGCGCACAGCGGGGCACGCAGTATTTT. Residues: CASSAQRGTQYF. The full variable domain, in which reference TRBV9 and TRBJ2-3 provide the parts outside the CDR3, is DSGVTQTPKHLITATGQRVTLRCSPRSGDLSVYWYQQSLDQGLQFLIQYYNGEERAKGNILERFSAQQFPDLHSELNLSSLELGDSALYFCASSAQRGTQYFGPGTRLTVL.

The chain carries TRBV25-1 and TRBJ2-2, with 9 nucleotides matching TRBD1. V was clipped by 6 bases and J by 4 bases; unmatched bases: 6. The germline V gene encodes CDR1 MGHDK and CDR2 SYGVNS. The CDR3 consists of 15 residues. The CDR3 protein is CASSRDRVRTGELFF. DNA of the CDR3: TGTGCCAGCAGCCGGGACAGGGTGCGCACCGGGGAGCTGTTTTTT.